One sample yielded the 27 T cell receptor beta chains listed below, sequenced in a study of CD8+CD57+ T cells in acquired aplastic anemia. It was genomic DNA that served as the template for profiling TCR beta VDJ and CDR3. TCRdb used MiXCR to reprocess the reads, holding one entry per CDR3 protein. This sample has 150,000 or so distinct CDR3 sequences, with roughly 49% found just once. All patients picked for sequencing had shown, by flow cytometry, an expansion of CD8+CD57+ cells. Sequenced: sorted CD4+, CD8+, or CD8+CD57+ T cells (not recorded which) from PBMCs. The receptors shown here come from a human donor with aplastic anemia.

This chain uses TRBV5-1 with TRBJ1-6; 7 bases are a match to TRBD1. The CDR3 has 14 amino acids. Germline CDR1 reads SGHRS; CDR2 reads YFSETQ. J gave up 10 bases and V 2 bases, and 6 bases lay outside the gene matches. CDR3 loop: CASSLQGQDSPLHF. The DNA for the CDR3 is TGCGCCAGCAGCTTACAGGGGCAAGACTCACCCCTCCACTTT. The full variable domain, in which reference TRBV5-1 and TRBJ1-6 provide the parts outside the CDR3, is KAGVTQTPRYLIKTRGQQVTLSCSPISGHRSVSWYQQTPGQGLQFLFEYFSETQRNKGNFPGRFSGRQFSNSRSEMNVSTLELGDSALYLCASSLQGQDSPLHFGNGTRLTVT.

This clonotype was observed a few times. J is TRBJ1-6 and V is TRBV3-1; a weak D match, TRBD1 (6 bases). V was trimmed by 1 base and J by 4 bases, leaving 14 bases between them. The CDR3 sequence is 17 residues long. Germline CDR1 is LGHDT and CDR2 is YNNKEL (reference sequence). The chain's CDR3 is CASSQVAGGGYNSPLHF. CDR3 DNA: TGTGCCAGCAGCCAAGTCGCAGGAGGGGGATATAATTCACCCCTCCACTTT.

This clonotype was found many times. The chain uses TRBV13 and TRBJ2-3, with D uncertain. Looked up from germline, CDR1 is PRHDT and CDR2 is FYEKMQ (reference sequence). The CDR3 totals 14 residues. The V and J ends lost 5 bases and 6 bases respectively, with 15 bases between them. The CDR3 is CASSLRLGWDTQYF. The CDR3 DNA reads TGTGCCAGCAGCCTACGACTGGGATGGGATACGCAGTATTTT.

With regard to this clonotype: A much larger clone is a single base away; this may be a read error. The chain employs TRBV6-1 and TRBJ2-3; D is uncertain. Germline V gene data show CDR1 as MNHNS and CDR2 as SASEGT. CDR3 length: 17 residues. The CDR3 DNA reads TGTGCCAGCAAGGAAGGTGTAGGGCGATCCGGCACAGAGACGCAGTATTTT. It specifies CASKEGVGRSGTETQYF.

The gene calls are TRBV13 and TRBJ2-1, with TRBD1 as a possible D gene (6 bases). The CDR3 loop spans 13 amino acids. V was pared by 5 bases and J by 9 bases, with 14 bases between. CDR1 is PRHDT and CDR2 is FYEKMQ in the germline V gene (reference sequence). CDR3 region: CASSAKGVSEQFF. The CDR3 DNA sequence: TGTGCCAGCAGCGCGAAGGGGGTCTCTGAGCAGTTCTTC. The full variable domain, with the rest looked up from reference TRBV13 and TRBJ2-1, is AAGVIQSPRHLIKEKRETATLKCYPIPRHDTVYWYQQGPGQDPQFLISFYEKMQSDKGSIPDRFSAQQFSDYHSELNMSSLELGDSALYFCASSAKGVSEQFFGPGTRLTVL.

This clonotype was found many times. V and J are TRBV7-6 and TRBJ2-5; the D gene is possibly TRBD2 (5 bases). CDR3 length equals 14 residues. The germline V gene has CDR1 SGHVS and CDR2 FNYEAQ. Trimming pared 5 bases from V and 0 bases from J, leaving 10 bases between. CDR3 nucleotides: TGTGCCAGCAGCGAACGGGATAACCAAGAGACCCAGTACTTC. This sequence encodes CASSERDNQETQYF.

V and J are TRBV12-3 or TRBV12-4 and TRBJ2-7, with TRBD2 matching over 9 bases. Unmatched junction bases numbered 12, after V lost 4 bases and J lost 2 bases. The CDR3 covers 17 residues. The CDR3: CASSSGVAGAETYEQYF. The CDR3 DNA sequence: TGTGCCAGCAGTTCCGGGGTAGCGGGGGCCGAAACCTACGAGCAGTACTTC.

The rearrangement joins TRBV15 to TRBJ1-1; D not certain. V was cut by 0 bases and J by 6 bases, with 5 bases left in between. The CDR3 extends over 12 amino acids. CDR1 LNHNV and CDR2 YYDKDF come from the germline V gene (reference sequence). CDR3 region: CATSREVAEAFF. The CDR3 DNA sequence: TGTGCCACCAGCAGAGAGGTGGCTGAAGCTTTCTTT.

CDR3 loop: CASSGTGNYGYTF. DNA for the CDR3: TGTGCCAGCAGTGGAACAGGGAACTATGGCTACACCTTC. V and J are TRBV2 and TRBJ1-2; tentatively, D is TRBD1 (6 bases). Looked up from germline, CDR1 is SNHLY and CDR2 is FYNNEI. The V end lost 4 bases, the J end lost 2 bases, and 8 bases lay between the germline ends. The CDR3 is made up of 13 amino acids.

This chain uses TRBV19 with TRBJ2-1; TRBD2 matches 7 bases. CDR1 is LNHDA and CDR2 is SQIVND in the germline V gene (reference sequence). V lost 3 bases to trimming and J lost 8 bases; unmatched junction nucleotides: 22. The CDR3 is 19 residues long. CDR3 nucleotides: TGTGCCAGTAGTATGACGGGGAGGTCTAGCGTGGGGGGAGGGCATGAGCAGTTCTTC. This encodes CASSMTGRSSVGGGHEQFF.

This clonotype was seen many times. This chain links TRBV11-3 with TRBJ2-3, with D uncertain. This CDR3 region has 14 residues. In germline, CDR1 is SGHNT, CDR2 YENEEA. Trimming left V 0 bases short and J 5 bases short, with 9 bases between. For the CDR3, the DNA is TGTGCCAGCAGCTTAGATTTAAGTGGAGATACGCAGTATTTT. This sequence encodes CASSLDLSGDTQYF.

This clonotype was counted only a few times. J is TRBJ2-3 and V is TRBV10-3; D may match TRBD1 or TRBD2 (6 bases each). Per the germline V gene, CDR1 is ENHRY and CDR2 is SYGVKD. V lost 4 bases to trimming and J lost 2 bases, with 7 bases between them. This CDR3 spans 13 amino acids. Written as DNA, the CDR3 is TGTGCCATCAGTGCGGGGGCCACAGATACGCAGTATTTT. Its translation is CAISAGATDTQYF.

The chain joins TRBV24-1 to TRBJ1-3; D call uncertain. V was clipped by 6 bases and J by 0 bases, with 14 bases between them. The CDR3 length is 16 residues. Germline CDR1 reads KGHDR; CDR2 reads SFDVKD. CDR3 sequence reads: CATSFGTSSSGNTIYF. The DNA for the CDR3 is TGTGCCACCAGTTTTGGAACTTCGAGCTCTGGAAACACCATATATTTT.

This clonotype was seen repeatedly, ten times or more. The V call is TRBV6-5, the J call TRBJ2-1; the D gene is possibly TRBD2 (5 bases). The CDR3 has 12 residues. Germline CDR1 reads MNHEY; CDR2 reads SVGAGI. The V end was cut by 3 bases, the J end by 7 bases, with 7 bases between. CDR3 in DNA: TGTGCCAGCAGTTATCGGGGTAATGAGCAGTTCTTC. This codes for CASSYRGNEQFF.

This clonotype was counted many times. V usage is TRBV7-6 and J usage is TRBJ2-1; TRBD2 aligns across 10 bases. Looked up from germline, CDR1 is SGHVS and CDR2 is FNYEAQ. The V gene end was trimmed by 5 bases and the J gene end by 8 bases; junction bases not matched to a gene: 15. The CDR3 runs to 17 residues. As DNA, the CDR3 is TGTGCCAGCAGCCCTTTGGCCCCCGGGACTAGCGAGGATGAGCAGTTCTTC. Protein sequence: CASSPLAPGTSEDEQFF.

The chain combines TRBV2 with TRBJ2-7, with 8 nucleotides matching TRBD1. Germline loops: CDR1 SNHLY, CDR2 FYNNEI. Losses at the gene ends were 1 base for V and 1 base for J; bases not matched to a gene: 0. This CDR3 comprises 14 residues. CDR3 nucleotides: TGTGCCAGCAGTGAAGGGGACAGGTCCTACGAGCAGTACTTC. Translation gives CASSEGDRSYEQYF.

This clonotype has ten or more counts. This rearrangement joins TRBV3-1 to TRBJ1-1; D possibly corresponds to TRBD1 (5 bases). Germline-derived CDR1 and CDR2 are LGHDT and YNNKEL (reference sequence). V shed 3 bases and J shed 8 bases, with 13 bases lying between them. The CDR3 consists of 13 residues. The CDR3 sequence: CASSHPQGTEAFF. CDR3 nucleotides: TGTGCCAGCAGCCATCCTCAGGGAACCGAAGCTTTCTTT. The full variable domain, completed using reference TRBV3-1 and TRBJ1-1, is DTAVSQTPKYLVTQMGNDKSIKCEQNLGHDTMYWYKQDSKKFLKIMFSYNNKELIINETVPNRFSPKSPDKAHLNLHINSLELGDSAVYFCASSHPQGTEAFFGQGTRLTVV.

This clonotype was seen at least ten times. The V and J genes are TRBV19 and TRBJ1-1, with D tentatively TRBD1 (5 bases). The CDR3 length is 13 residues. Trimming removed 6 bases at V and 6 bases at J, with 14 bases between. CDR1 and CDR2 (germline): LNHDA, SQIVND (reference sequence). CDR3 in amino acids: CASSPGGYAEAFF. CDR3 nucleotide sequence: TGTGCCAGTAGCCCGGGGGGGTACGCTGAAGCTTTCTTT.

This clonotype has a count of ten or more. The rearrangement links TRBV4-1 to TRBJ2-5; D is undetermined. With 3 bases removed from V and 4 bases from J, the gap between germline ends came to 15 bases. The CDR3 covers 15 residues. The germline V gene encodes CDR1 MGHRA and CDR2 YSYEKL. CDR3 bases: TGCGCCAGCAGCCATACCCGTCGGTGGGGAGAGACCCAGTACTTC. It yields the protein CASSHTRRWGETQYF.

This clonotype was detected many times. The rearrangement links TRBV6-1 to TRBJ1-2, with 8 bases fitting TRBD1. J lost 4 bases, V lost 5 bases, and 6 bases had no gene match. This CDR3 contains 14 residues. Germline V gene data show CDR1 as MNHNS and CDR2 as SASEGT. The CDR3 DNA sequence: TGTGCCAGCAGTCGCGGGACAGGAGGCTATGGCTACACCTTC. Encoded protein: CASSRGTGGYGYTF.

J is TRBJ2-7 and V is TRBV2; 9 bases fit TRBD1. V was clipped by 10 bases and J by 6 bases; unmatched bases: 16. Germline CDR1 reads SNHLY; CDR2 reads FYNNEI. The CDR3 is 15 residues long. The CDR3 DNA sequence: TGTGCCATTACTCCGGGACAGGGCCCTCGCGGCGAGCAGTACTTC. Its translation is CAITPGQGPRGEQYF. Together with reference TRBV2 and TRBJ2-7, the CDR3 gives the full variable domain: EPEVTQTPSHQVTQMGQEVILRCVPISNHLYFYWYRQILGQKVEFLVSFYNNEISEKSEIFDDQFSVERPDGSNFTLKIRSTKLEDSAMYFCAITPGQGPRGEQYFGPGTRLTVT.

The chain employs TRBV5-1 and TRBJ2-7; D is uncertain. Germline V gene lookup returns CDR1 SGHRS and CDR2 YFSETQ. Trimming cost V 1 base and J 1 base, with 12 bases left between them. The CDR3 has 15 residues. The DNA of the CDR3 is TGCGCCAGCAGCTTGAGCTGGGGTTGGTCCTACGAGCAGTACTTC. Translation gives CASSLSWGWSYEQYF.

The rearrangement uses TRBV15 and TRBJ2-2; 9 bases fit TRBD1. Trimming cost V 9 bases and J 1 base; bases outside gene matches: 3. Germline V gene sequence: CDR1 LNHNV, CDR2 YYDKDF (reference sequence). This CDR3 has 14 residues. The CDR3 sequence is CATWGQGNTGELFF. The CDR3 bases are TGTGCCACTTGGGGACAGGGGAACACCGGGGAGCTGTTTTTT.

The chain joins TRBV29-1 to TRBJ1-2, with 10 bases matching TRBD1. Losses at the gene ends were 7 bases for V and 2 bases for J; bases not matched to a gene: 10. This CDR3 has 15 residues. The V gene's germline CDR1 is SQVTM and CDR2 ANQGSEA. CDR3: CSAWDRGLPNYGYTF. In DNA form, the CDR3 reads TGCAGCGCCTGGGACAGGGGCCTACCCAACTATGGCTACACCTTC.

Worth noting for this clonotype: At one boundary the junction diverges from the germline segment, which might be a read error. The chain is built from TRBV12-3 or TRBV12-4 and TRBJ2-3; TRBD1 aligns across 8 bases. This CDR3 comprises 16 residues. CDR3 in amino acids: CASSSPPGQEADAQYF. The CDR3 nucleotides read TGTGCCAGCAGTTCCCCTCCGGGACAGGAGGCAGATGCGCAGTATTTT.

This clonotype occurred a few times. This rearrangement joins TRBV20-1 to TRBJ2-1; tentatively, D is TRBD1 (5 bases). Germline CDR1 DFQATT, CDR2 SNEGSKA (reference sequence). The ends were cut back, 7 bases at V and 4 bases at J, with 11 bases in the middle. The CDR3 is made up of 12 amino acids. CDR3 amino acids: CSGKDRYNEQFF. CDR3 bases: TGCAGTGGCAAAGACAGATACAATGAGCAGTTCTTC.

This chain joins TRBV26 and TRBJ2-5; TRBD1, the table's D call, was not compared with the DNA. TRBV26 is described as a pseudogene. The CDR3 spans 16 residues. The CDR3 DNA sequence: TGTGCCAGCAGCTTATCGCCGGGACAAGGCCAAGAGACCCAGTACTTC. Amino acids: CASSLSPGQGQETQYF.